The 27 T cell receptor beta chains given below trace back to one sample, sequenced in a study of blood T cell repertoires in COVID-19 (dated by TCRdb to about 2020). Libraries were constructed by the immunoSEQ multiplex PCR assay. TCRdb stores this immuneACCESS table with in-frame sequences only. Part of the clones is absent; in the studies checked, under half of the shortfall reflects unresolved V genes, and no reason is known for the rest. The sample table lists about 210,000 clones, less than 90% of them with a count of one. The ten biggest clones cover approximately 1.6% of the sample. Sequencing was performed on peripheral blood. The receptor set was obtained from a man in his 70s with acute or convalescent COVID-19.

J is TRBJ2-7 and V is TRBV11-2; D may be TRBD2 (6 bases). This CDR3 region has 13 residues. Trimming cost V 6 bases and J 1 base, with 10 bases left between them. In germline, CDR1 is SGHAT, CDR2 FQNNGV. This chain's CDR3 is CASRRGLSYEQYF. The CDR3 region has the DNA TGTGCCAGCAGGCGGGGATTGTCCTACGAGCAGTACTTC. Full variable domain (rest looked up from reference TRBV11-2 and TRBJ2-7): EAGVAQSPRYKIIEKRQSVAFWCNPISGHATLYWYQQILGQGPKLLIQFQNNGVVDDSQLPKDRFSAERLKGVDSTLKIQPAKLEDSAVYLCASRRGLSYEQYFGPGTRLTVT.

The chain combines TRBV28 with TRBJ1-1; 7 nucleotides agree with TRBD1. CDR3 length equals 19 residues. Unmatched junction bases numbered 18, after V lost 5 bases and J lost 0 bases. In germline, CDR1 is MDHEN, CDR2 SYDVKM. The CDR3 DNA sequence: TGTGCCAGCAGTGCAGGACGAACAAGAAGGGGGCGAGTGAACACTGAAGCTTTCTTT. It specifies CASSAGRTRRGRVNTEAFF.

CDR3 bases: TGTGCCAGCAGCTTGGCGGTACCCCCCTACGAGCAGTACTTC. Protein sequence: CASSLAVPPYEQYF. The chain recombines TRBV5-4 with TRBJ2-7; D is uncertain. Germline assignment: CDR1 SGHNT and CDR2 YYREEE (reference sequence). The CDR3 extends over 14 amino acids. The germline V and J ends were trimmed by 0 bases and 2 bases, with 9 bases remaining between them.

V and J are TRBV29-1 and TRBJ1-4; D gene ambiguous. The germline V gene encodes CDR1 SQVTM and CDR2 ANQGSEA. The CDR3 has 13 amino acids. V was cut by 3 bases and J by 8 bases, with 13 bases left in between. CDR3 DNA: TGCAGCGTTGAGACTGGTTATGGGGAAAAACTGTTTTTT. This sequence encodes CSVETGYGEKLFF.

V gene TRBV5-1 combines with J gene TRBJ2-1, with 9 bases fitting TRBD2. V lost 2 bases, J lost 4 bases, and 7 bases stayed unmatched. The V gene's germline CDR1 is SGHRS and CDR2 YFSETQ. The CDR3 extends over 16 amino acids. CDR3 nucleotides: TGCGCCAGCAGCTTATATAGCGGGAGTAGTTACAATGAGCAGTTCTTC. This translates into CASSLYSGSSYNEQFF.

This sequence joins TRBV28 and TRBJ2-2; the match to TRBD2 covers 10 bases. The CDR3 has 16 amino acids. Germline CDR1 MDHEN, CDR2 SYDVKM. Trimming removed 4 bases from V and 7 bases from J; junction bases left unmatched: 9. CDR3 sequence (DNA): TGTGCCAGCAGTTCAAGCGGGAGGGCCTGGGGCGGGGAGCTGTTTTTT. The encoded protein is CASSSSGRAWGGELFF. The variable domain in full, completed from reference TRBV28 and TRBJ2-2, reads DVKVTQSSRYLVKRTGEKVFLECVQDMDHENMFWYRQDPGLGLRLIYFSYDVKMKEKGDIPEGYSVSREKKERFSLILESASTNQTSMYLCASSSSGRAWGGELFFGEGSRLTVL.

This clone was seen a handful of times. This chain joins TRBV4-1 and TRBJ2-4; 13 nucleotides align to TRBD2. Germline-derived CDR1 and CDR2 are MGHRA and YSYEKL. The CDR3 has 18 amino acids. With 0 bases clipped from V and 9 bases from J, the junction kept 11 bases outside the gene matches. The CDR3 DNA is TGCGCCAGCAGCCAAGATCAGGGGACTAGCGGGACCGAGGGCATTCAGTACTTC. Protein sequence: CASSQDQGTSGTEGIQYF.

V and J are TRBV3-1 (or the pseudogene TRBV3-2) and TRBJ1-5; D is perhaps TRBD1 (6 bases). Germline CDR1 and CDR2: LGHDT and YNNKEL (reference sequence). The CDR3 extends over 13 amino acids. V gave up 5 bases and J gave up 7 bases, with 12 bases separating them. Written as DNA, the CDR3 is TGTGCCAGCAGCTACAGGGCGAGGCAGCCCCAGCATTTT. It yields the protein CASSYRARQPQHF.

The rearrangement joins TRBV27 to TRBJ1-4; D is possibly TRBD1 (5 bases). Germline V CDR1 and CDR2: MNHEY, SMNVEV (reference sequence). V lost 3 bases, J lost 5 bases, and 10 bases lay in between. The CDR3 consists of 14 residues. The CDR3 loop reads CASSFSGGNEKLFF. In nucleotides, the CDR3 is TGTGCCAGCAGTTTCTCGGGGGGAAATGAAAAACTGTTTTTT.

V gene TRBV19 combines with J gene TRBJ2-6; TRBD2 matches at 12 bases. CDR3 length: 19 amino acids. The germline CDR1 and CDR2 sequences are LNHDA and SQIVND (reference sequence). V gave up 5 bases and J gave up 0 bases; unmatched junction bases: 8. The CDR3, as DNA: TGTGCCAGTAGTCCCCAACTAGCGGGAGGACTCTCTGGGGCCAACGTCCTGACTTTC. As protein: CASSPQLAGGLSGANVLTF.

V is TRBV9 and J is TRBJ2-3; D remains unclear. Trimming cost V 3 bases and J 3 bases, with 8 bases left between them. Germline-derived CDR1 and CDR2 are SGDLS and YYNGEE. This CDR3 has 13 residues. The CDR3 reads CASSAISTDTQYF. The CDR3 nucleotides read TGTGCCAGCAGCGCGATTAGTACAGATACGCAGTATTTT.

The chain uses TRBV28 and TRBJ2-1, with 10 bases fitting TRBD1. Germline V gives CDR1 MDHEN, CDR2 SYDVKM. This CDR3 spans 13 amino acids. V shed 6 bases and J 15 bases; nucleotides not matched to a gene: 11. Written as DNA, the CDR3 is TGTGCCAGCAGCCTGGGACAGGGGTTTGAGTGGTTCTTC. Translation gives CASSLGQGFEWFF. The whole variable domain, remainder taken from reference TRBV28 and TRBJ2-1, is DVKVTQSSRYLVKRTGEKVFLECVQDMDHENMFWYRQDPGLGLRLIYFSYDVKMKEKGDIPEGYSVSREKKERFSLILESASTNQTSMYLCASSLGQGFEWFFGPGTRLTVL.

The chain is built from TRBV7-9 and TRBJ2-1; a weak D match, TRBD2 (5 bases). V lost 5 bases and J lost 9, with 11 bases in between. The CDR3 spans 12 residues. From germline, CDR1 is SEHNR and CDR2 FQNEAQ (reference sequence). CDR3: CASSAGRGEQFF. Written as DNA, the CDR3 is TGTGCCAGCAGCGCCGGCCGGGGTGAGCAGTTCTTC.

The chain employs TRBV29-1 and TRBJ2-3; tentatively, D is TRBD2 (5 bases). V was pared by 7 bases and J by 6 bases, with 14 bases between. This CDR3 has 12 residues. Germline loops: CDR1 SQVTM, CDR2 ANQGSEA. CDR3 loop: CSGEGGLDTQYF. The CDR3 DNA is TGCAGCGGGGAAGGAGGTCTCGATACGCAGTATTTT.

The chain is built from TRBV21-1 and TRBJ2-3; the table names TRBD2, a call not compared with the DNA. TRBV21-1 is a pseudogene segment. The CDR3 length is 13 residues. CDR3 DNA: TGTGCCAGGCCTTGCGGGATCACAGATACGCAGTATTTT. This codes for CARPCGITDTQYF.

This clone was detected only a few times. This chain uses TRBV3-1 (or the pseudogene TRBV3-2) with TRBJ2-7, with 12 bases lining up with TRBD1. Per germline, CDR1 LGHDT and CDR2 YNNKEL (reference sequence). This CDR3 spans 15 amino acids. The J segment lost 5 bases and the V segment lost 5 bases, leaving 7 bases of the junction unmatched. The CDR3 reads CASSKSGTGGNEQYF. CDR3 DNA sequence: TGTGCCAGCAGCAAATCCGGGACAGGGGGCAACGAGCAGTACTTC.

This chain connects TRBV3-1 (or the pseudogene TRBV3-2) to TRBJ1-1, with D perhaps TRBD1 (6 bases). The V gene lost 4 bases and the J gene lost 2 bases, with 14 bases spanning the gap. CDR3 length equals 15 residues. Germline assignment: CDR1 LGHDT and CDR2 YNNKEL (reference sequence). The DNA of the CDR3 is TGTGCCAGCAGCCCATTAGGGACAAGCAACACTGAAGCTTTCTTT. It yields the protein CASSPLGTSNTEAFF.

The chain recombines TRBV5-5 with TRBJ1-1; no definite D call. The V end lost 1 base, the J end lost 0 bases, and 7 bases lay between the germline ends. CDR3 size: 14 residues. The germline gives CDR1 SGHKS, CDR2 YYEKEE (reference sequence). The CDR3 DNA follows: TGTGCCAGCAGCTTGTATAATATGAACACTGAAGCTTTCTTT. It yields the protein CASSLYNMNTEAFF.

V usage is TRBV9 and J usage is TRBJ1-2; D unclear. The CDR3 extends over 12 amino acids. V was pared by 6 bases and J by 5 bases, with 11 bases between. From germline, CDR1 is SGDLS and CDR2 YYNGEE. The CDR3 nucleotides read TGTGCCAGCACCTCGACATTATATGGCTACACCTTC. Its translation: CASTSTLYGYTF.

The gene calls are TRBV28 and TRBJ2-5; 12 nucleotides agree with TRBD1. CDR3 length: 16 amino acids. V trimming: 10 bases; J trimming: 5 bases; junction bases outside the gene matches: 14. Germline CDR1 reads MDHEN; CDR2 reads SYDVKM. The CDR3 region is CATTRGQGARSETQYF. The CDR3 DNA follows: TGTGCCACCACCAGGGGACAGGGGGCGAGATCGGAGACCCAGTACTTC.

The chain has TRBV6-2 or TRBV6-3 and TRBJ2-7; 12 bases match TRBD2. Trimming cost V 6 bases and J 5 bases; bases outside gene matches: 8. Germline lookup yields CDR1 MNHEY and CDR2 SVGEGT. The CDR3 contains 15 residues. The DNA of the CDR3 is TGTGCCAGCAGCCAGACTAGCGGGAGCCCCAACGAGCAGTACTTC. This codes for CASSQTSGSPNEQYF.

CDR3 residues: CASRTGAQSYGYTF. CDR3 nucleotides: TGTGCCAGTAGGACAGGGGCGCAGAGCTATGGCTACACCTTC. This chain joins TRBV19 and TRBJ1-2; 8 bases agree with TRBD1. The CDR3 has 14 residues. Germline-derived CDR1 and CDR2 are LNHDA and SQIVND (reference sequence). With V trimmed by 6 bases and J by 4 bases, 7 bases remained unmatched.

The chain links TRBV6-6 to TRBJ1-4, with D maybe TRBD1 (5 bases). This CDR3 has 14 amino acids. Per germline, CDR1 MNHNY and CDR2 SVGAGI (reference sequence). With 8 bases removed from V and 5 bases from J, the gap between germline ends came to 15 bases. CDR3 DNA: TGTGCCAGCGGAGGGGCAGGGCGGAATGAAAAACTGTTTTTT. As protein: CASGGAGRNEKLFF.

The chain uses TRBV27 and TRBJ1-1; D is ambiguous. Germline-derived CDR1 and CDR2 are MNHEY and SMNVEV (reference sequence). V lost 6 bases and J lost 5, with 22 bases in between. CDR3 size: 16 residues. The CDR3 DNA sequence: TGTGCCAGCAGCCGACCGACGAACTTAGCAAGGACTGAAGCTTTCTTT. It yields the protein CASSRPTNLARTEAFF.

The genes are TRBV7-2 and TRBJ1-5; 7 positions match TRBD1. The CDR3 is 15 residues long. After removal of 5 bases from V and 0 bases from J, the junction contained 4 bases not matched to a gene. In germline, CDR1 is SGHTA, CDR2 FQGNSA. The CDR3 is CASSVGQASNQPQHF. For the CDR3, the DNA is TGTGCCAGCAGCGTCGGACAGGCTAGCAATCAGCCCCAGCATTTT. Filled out from reference TRBV7-2 and TRBJ1-5, the complete variable domain reads GAGVSQSPSNKVTEKGKDVELRCDPISGHTALYWYRQSLGQGLEFLIYFQGNSAPDKSGLPSDRFSAERTGGSVSTLTIQRTQQEDSAVYLCASSVGQASNQPQHFGDGTRLSIL.

The chain combines TRBV9 with TRBJ2-1; the match to TRBD2 covers 7 bases. The CDR3 is 17 amino acids. Germline CDR1 reads SGDLS; CDR2 reads YYNGEE. V shed 2 bases, J shed 6 bases, and the junction held 14 bases outside the gene matches. This CDR3 is CASSVGMGAGILNEQFF. The CDR3 nucleotides read TGTGCCAGCAGCGTTGGGATGGGAGCGGGGATCCTCAATGAGCAGTTCTTC.

This chain's CDR3 is CASSLRLAGVGETQYF. The DNA for the CDR3 is TGTGCCAGCAGTTTAAGACTAGCGGGAGTCGGGGAGACCCAGTACTTC. The chain employs TRBV7-2 and TRBJ2-5; 12 bases align to TRBD2. Germline V gene data show CDR1 as SGHTA and CDR2 as FQGNSA. V shed 6 bases, J shed 5 bases, and the junction held 10 bases outside the gene matches. This CDR3 has 16 amino acids.